The clone carrying this TCR beta chain was detected many times. Its antigen is not known. In TCRdb, the RT-PCR reads were re-called with MiXCR into one record per CDR3 protein. The repertoire holds hundreds of thousands of distinct CDR3 sequences, with around 9.9% as singletons. The CDR3 length is 13 residues. Germline V gene data show CDR1 as SGHTA and CDR2 as FQGNSA. V lost 5 bases to trimming and J lost 8 bases, with 15 bases between them. This sample is drawn from a study of response to subunit inactivated influenza vaccine. General study findings and limits: With each seasonal influenza vaccination, the authors suggested, few new T cells are recruited.

The chain combines TRBV7-2 with TRBJ1-2; a possible D gene is TRBD1 (6 bases). Sequencing used PBMCs from blood, obtained 45 days after vaccination. This clonotype was obtained from a man over 45 who received an inactivated influenza vaccine. CDR3 DNA sequence: TGTGCCAGCAGCGAACAGGGATTTGTCGGCTACACCTTC. Its protein is CASSEQGFVGYTF.